The sequence of this T cell receptor (beta chain) was determined in a study of early T cells in non-severe SARS-CoV-2 infection. Study-wide background: Bulk RNA taken from unsorted whole blood was sequenced, leaving chains unpaired.

The CDR3 is 14 residues long. From germline, CDR1 is MNHNS and CDR2 SASEGT. Trimming stripped 5 bases from V and 2 bases from J, with 11 bases between. TCRdb reprocessed the 5' RACE reads via MiXCR and lists one record per CDR3 protein. The sample gives about 48,000 distinct CDR3 sequences, around 13% of which show up once; roughly 10% is in the top ten. The chain links TRBV6-1 to TRBJ2-3, with D unclear. Sequencing was carried out using whole blood. The TCR sequence derives from an adult who was a healthcare worker with PCR-confirmed SARS-CoV-2 infection or an uninfected control (not recorded which). For the CDR3, the DNA is TGTGCCAGCAGTCCCGTTTTAGTCACAGATACGCAGTATTTT. Translating gives CASSPVLVTDTQYF.